The rows below give T cell receptor beta chains drawn from one sample of a study of blood T cell repertoires in COVID-19. Some clones are missing from TCRdb's copy, which holds only in-frame ones; the method was immunoSEQ multiplex PCR. Of some 170,000 clones detected, 65% to 90% appear once; the ten largest clones hold 13% to 15%. Sequenced: PBMCs or T cells enriched from blood (not recorded which). The receptor set was obtained from a man aged 50-60 years who had recovered from COVID-19. The CDR3 runs from the conserved cysteine through the conserved F or W. D genes are given only for firm matches. The size field is filled for only some rows; it gives once, few, many or a size class.

J: TRBJ1-5; D: .; V: TRBV6-2/TRBV6-3; size: .; CDR3: CASSYSLLSNQPQHF; DNA: TGTGCCAGCAGTTACTCGTTACTGAGCAATCAGCCCCAGCATTTT
J: TRBJ1-2; D: TRBD1; V: TRBV14; size: .; CDR3: CASSLGQGDPKPYGYTF; DNA: TGTGCCAGCAGCCTCGGACAGGGCGACCCCAAGCCCTATGGCTACACCTTC
J: TRBJ2-1; D: .; V: TRBV4-1; size: .; CDR3: CASSLDSRYNEQFF; DNA: TGCGCCAGCAGCCTTGACAGTAGGTACAATGAGCAGTTCTTC
J: TRBJ1-2; D: .; V: TRBV29-1; size: .; CDR3: CSVEGGAHGYTF; DNA: TGCAGCGTTGAGGGGGGGGCCCACGGCTACACCTTC
J: TRBJ2-7; D: .; V: TRBV29-1; size: .; CDR3: CSGKTAGATYEQYF; DNA: TGCAGCGGAAAAACGGCGGGCGCAACTTACGAGCAGTACTTC
J: TRBJ2-2; D: TRBD2; V: TRBV5-4; size: .; CDR3: CASSLDPGTTNTGELFF; DNA: TGTGCCAGCAGCTTGGACCCCGGGACTACGAACACCGGGGAGCTGTTTTTT
J: TRBJ2-7; D: TRBD2; V: TRBV30; size: many; CDR3: CAWSASGSAYEQYF; DNA: TGTGCCTGGAGTGCTAGCGGTTCAGCCTACGAGCAGTACTTC
J: TRBJ1-6; D: .; V: TRBV6-6; size: .; CDR3: CASSYLTGPYNSPLHF; DNA: TGTGCCAGCAGTTACCTCACAGGGCCTTATAATTCACCCCTCCACTTT
J: TRBJ1-5; D: TRBD1; V: TRBV2; size: .; CDR3: CASRGGTASNQPQHF; DNA: TGTGCCAGCAGAGGGGGGACAGCTAGCAATCAGCCCCAGCATTTT
J: TRBJ2-3; D: .; V: TRBV5-5; size: once; CDR3: CASSSNDRTDTQYF; DNA: TGTGCCAGCAGCTCAAATGACAGGACAGATACGCAGTATTTT
J: TRBJ2-5; D: .; V: TRBV5-4; size: .; CDR3: CASSLEQQETQYF; DNA: TGTGCCAGCAGCCTGGAACAGCAAGAGACCCAGTACTTC
J: TRBJ2-3; D: TRBD2; V: TRBV6-1; size: .; CDR3: CASSDGTSRRQPDTQYF; DNA: TGTGCCAGCAGTGACGGGACTAGCCGCCGTCAGCCAGATACGCAGTATTTT
J: TRBJ1-2; D: .; V: TRBV24-1; size: .; CDR3: CATSDRQGVQGYGYTF; DNA: TGTGCCACCAGTGATCGTCAGGGCGTACAGGGCTATGGCTACACCTTC
J: TRBJ2-1; D: .; V: TRBV7-3; size: .; CDR3: CASSIGAASYNEQFF; DNA: TGTGCCAGCAGCATTGGAGCGGCCTCCTACAATGAGCAGTTCTTC
J: TRBJ2-3; D: .; V: TRBV5-4; size: .; CDR3: CASSPRGSGGTDTQYF; DNA: TGTGCCAGCAGCCCCCGGGGGAGCGGAGGCACAGATACGCAGTATTTT
J: TRBJ2-7; D: TRBD1; V: TRBV19; size: .; CDR3: CASRTTGQSSYEQYF; DNA: TGTGCCAGTAGGACCACGGGACAGAGCTCCTACGAGCAGTACTTC
J: TRBJ1-5; D: TRBD1; V: TRBV6-5; size: .; CDR3: CASSATGRNQPQHF; DNA: TGTGCCAGCAGCGCGACAGGGCGCAATCAGCCCCAGCATTTT
J: TRBJ1-1; D: .; V: TRBV25-1; size: .; CDR3: CASSLPTGKGNTEAFF; DNA: TGTGCCAGCAGTCTTCCCACAGGGAAGGGGAACACTGAAGCTTTCTTT
J: TRBJ1-1; D: .; V: TRBV28; size: few; CDR3: CASSWPAGMNTEAFF; DNA: TGTGCCAGCAGTTGGCCGGCCGGGATGAACACTGAAGCTTTCTTT
J: TRBJ2-7; D: .; V: TRBV19; size: .; CDR3: CASSIGWASVNYEQYF; DNA: TGTGCCAGTAGTATAGGTTGGGCATCTGTTAACTACGAGCAGTACTTC
J: TRBJ1-2; D: .; V: TRBV28; size: .; CDR3: CASSLYGLAAGRDLNYGYTF; DNA: TGTGCCAGCAGTTTATACGGCCTCGCGGCAGGGCGCGACCTCAACTATGGCTACACCTTC
J: TRBJ1-6; D: .; V: TRBV2; size: .; CDR3: CASSDQYNSPLHF; DNA: TGTGCCAGCAGTGATCAATATAATTCACCCCTCCACTTT
J: TRBJ2-5; D: .; V: TRBV29-1; size: .; CDR3: CSVEGAIQETQYF; DNA: TGCAGCGTTGAGGGGGCTATCCAAGAGACCCAGTACTTC
J: TRBJ2-7; D: TRBD1; V: TRBV6-5; size: .; CDR3: CASSQTGQAYEQYF; DNA: TGTGCCAGCAGTCAAACAGGACAGGCCTACGAGCAGTACTTC
J: TRBJ1-3; D: TRBD1; V: TRBV4-2; size: .; CDR3: CASSQERTGGDGNTIYF; DNA: TGTGCCAGCAGCCAAGAGAGAACAGGGGGGGATGGAAACACCATATATTTT
J: TRBJ1-1; D: .; V: TRBV12-5; size: .; CDR3: CASGLVPHLTEAFF; DNA: TGTGCTAGTGGTTTGGTACCCCACCTAACTGAAGCTTTCTTT
J: TRBJ2-7; D: TRBD1; V: TRBV2; size: few; CDR3: CASSPTGDYEQYF; DNA: TGTGCCAGCAGTCCGACAGGGGACTACGAGCAGTACTTC
J: TRBJ2-4; D: .; V: TRBV30; size: .; CDR3: CAWSARGAGNIQYF; DNA: TGTGCCTGGAGTGCCAGGGGGGCGGGAAACATTCAGTACTTC
J: TRBJ2-7; D: .; V: TRBV18; size: .; CDR3: CASATGLHRTTYEQYF; DNA: TGTGCCAGCGCTACAGGCCTTCACAGGACAACCTACGAGCAGTACTTC
J: TRBJ2-7; D: .; V: TRBV30; size: .; CDR3: CACGDPRYSYEQYF; DNA: TGTGCCTGCGGAGACCCCCGGTACTCCTACGAGCAGTACTTC
J: TRBJ1-5; D: TRBD1; V: TRBV30; size: .; CDR3: CAWSVPPGTGGPQHF; DNA: TGTGCCTGGAGTGTCCCACCCGGGACAGGGGGGCCCCAGCATTTT
J: TRBJ2-3; D: TRBD2; V: TRBV6-1; size: .; CDR3: CASSEGAGLAGASTDTQYF; DNA: TGTGCCAGCAGTGAAGGGGCGGGGCTAGCGGGGGCCTCCACAGATACGCAGTATTTT
J: TRBJ2-5; D: TRBD2; V: TRBV5-1; size: .; CDR3: CASSQIQITSGQGETQYF; DNA: TGCGCCAGCAGCCAGATACAGATTACTAGCGGCCAAGGGGAGACCCAGTACTTC
J: TRBJ2-1; D: TRBD2; V: TRBV10-2; size: .; CDR3: CASTRGGRGEQFF; DNA: TGCGCCAGCACCCGCGGGGGGCGGGGTGAGCAGTTCTTC
J: TRBJ2-5; D: .; V: TRBV7-9; size: .; CDR3: CASSLGGWPTQYF; DNA: TGTGCCAGCAGCTTAGGTGGTTGGCCAACCCAGTACTTC
J: TRBJ1-2; D: TRBD1; V: TRBV7-9; size: .; CDR3: CASSSGQGVYGYTF; DNA: TGTGCCAGCAGCTCGGGACAGGGTGTCTATGGCTACACCTTC
J: TRBJ1-5; D: .; V: TRBV7-7; size: .; CDR3: CASSQRRAPNQPQHF; DNA: TGTGCTAGCAGCCAGAGGAGGGCCCCCAATCAGCCCCAGCATTTT
J: TRBJ2-1; D: TRBD1; V: TRBV6-5; size: .; CDR3: CASSWDSRNEQFF; DNA: TGTGCCAGCAGCTGGGACAGTCGAAATGAGCAGTTCTTC
J: TRBJ1-2; D: TRBD1; V: TRBV28; size: .; CDR3: CASSPGTVRYGYTF; DNA: TGTGCCAGCAGTCCAGGGACAGTCCGCTATGGCTACACCTTC
J: TRBJ1-1; D: .; V: TRBV6-5; size: .; CDR3: CASLTIGQYEAFF; DNA: TGTGCCAGCTTGACGATAGGACAATATGAAGCTTTCTTT
J: TRBJ1-5; D: .; V: TRBV7-2; size: .; CDR3: CASRGDPHQPQHF; DNA: TGTGCCAGCAGGGGCGACCCACATCAGCCCCAGCATTTT
J: TRBJ1-3; D: TRBD1; V: TRBV11-2; size: .; CDR3: CASSRDRVSGNTIYF; DNA: TGTGCCAGCAGCCGGGACAGGGTCTCTGGAAACACCATATATTTT
J: TRBJ2-7; D: .; V: TRBV6-5; size: .; CDR3: CASSYRGLGHEQYF; DNA: TGTGCCAGCAGTTATCGGGGGTTAGGTCACGAGCAGTACTTC
J: TRBJ1-5; D: .; V: TRBV19; size: .; CDR3: CASSIAGARNQPQHF; DNA: TGTGCCAGTAGTATCGCTGGGGCGCGCAATCAGCCCCAGCATTTT
J: TRBJ1-1; D: .; V: TRBV5-1; size: .; CDR3: CASSLDRVITEAFF; DNA: TGCGCCAGCAGCTTGGACAGGGTTATCACTGAAGCTTTCTTT
J: TRBJ1-2; D: TRBD1; V: TRBV3-1/TRBV3-2; size: .; CDR3: CASSQGDSPYGYTF; DNA: TGTGCCAGCAGCCAAGGGGACAGTCCCTATGGCTACACCTTC
J: TRBJ2-5; D: .; V: TRBV18; size: .; CDR3: CASSPTKAQETQYF; DNA: TGTGCCAGCTCACCAACTAAGGCCCAAGAGACCCAGTACTTC
J: TRBJ1-6; D: TRBD1; V: TRBV2; size: .; CDR3: CASLTDRVGNSPLHF; DNA: TGTGCCAGCCTGACGGACAGGGTCGGTAATTCACCCCTCCACTTT
J: TRBJ2-6; D: .; V: TRBV5-4; size: few; CDR3: CASSLGGPSGANVLTF; DNA: TGTGCCAGCAGCTTGGGGGGCCCCTCTGGGGCCAACGTCCTGACTTTC
J: TRBJ2-5; D: TRBD1; V: TRBV29-1; size: .; CDR3: CSVSGQWVETQYF; DNA: TGCAGCGTCTCGGGACAGTGGGTGGAGACCCAGTACTTC
J: TRBJ2-7; D: TRBD1; V: TRBV28; size: .; CDR3: CASRKQGAPYEQYF; DNA: TGTGCCAGCAGGAAACAGGGGGCTCCTTACGAGCAGTACTTC
J: TRBJ2-1; D: .; V: TRBV18; size: .; CDR3: CASSPPLAQGRRNEQFF; DNA: TGTGCCAGCTCACCACCGCTTGCACAGGGTCGACGCAATGAGCAGTTCTTC
J: TRBJ2-7; D: .; V: TRBV19; size: .; CDR3: CASSWTGRVVEEQYF; DNA: TGTGCCAGTAGTTGGACAGGGAGGGTTGTAGAGGAGCAGTACTTC
J: TRBJ2-7; D: TRBD1; V: TRBV6-5; size: .; CDR3: CASRGTGGFEQYF; DNA: TGTGCCAGCAGGGGGACAGGGGGCTTCGAGCAGTACTTC
J: TRBJ1-5; D: TRBD1; V: TRBV12-5; size: .; CDR3: CASGLGDRGRSNQPQHF; DNA: TGTGCTAGTGGTTTGGGGGACAGGGGTCGGAGCAATCAGCCCCAGCATTTT